The next 2 T cell receptor beta chains were all read from a single sample in a study of response to subunit inactivated influenza vaccine. TCRdb fed the RT-PCR reads into MiXCR, producing one record per CDR3 protein. The table shows 150,000 to 200,000 distinct CDR3 sequences, with 9.5% to 15% occurring only once. The same sample was also used in a study of T cells expressing NK-cell markers. This second study notes: 5'RACE template switching built TCR beta cDNA with unique molecular identifiers.

The input for sequencing was CD8+ T cells sorted from PBMCs, taken about 13 days after vaccination. Receptor source: a man aged 45 to 65 who received an inactivated influenza vaccine.

This clonotype was detected a few times. One end of the junction fails to match germline, which may point to a read error. The chain joins TRBV6-4 to TRBJ2-5; 9 positions agree with TRBD2. Germline V gene sequence: CDR1 MRHNA, CDR2 SNTAGT. The CDR3 has 11 amino acids. The CDR3 nucleotides read TGTGCCAGAGCGGGAGGCCCAAGTCGGAACTTC. This gives the protein CARAGGPSRNF.

The chain links TRBV15 to TRBJ1-1; weak D call: TRBD1 (5 bases). CDR1 is LNHNV, CDR2 YYDKDF, per germline (reference sequence). The V and J ends lost 0 bases and 4 bases respectively, with 9 bases between them. The CDR3 consists of 14 residues. Here the CDR3 reads CATSRDRQGTEAFF. Written as DNA, the CDR3 is TGTGCCACCAGCAGAGATCGGCAGGGCACTGAAGCTTTCTTT.